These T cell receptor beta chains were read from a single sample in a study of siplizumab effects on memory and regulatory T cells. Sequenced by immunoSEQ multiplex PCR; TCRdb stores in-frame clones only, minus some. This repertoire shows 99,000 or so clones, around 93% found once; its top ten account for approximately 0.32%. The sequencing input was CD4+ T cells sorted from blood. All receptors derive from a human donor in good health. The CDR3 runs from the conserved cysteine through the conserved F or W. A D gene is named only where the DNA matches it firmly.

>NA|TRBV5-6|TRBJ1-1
CASSLPGATEAFF
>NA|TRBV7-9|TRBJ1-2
CASSLSGYGYTF
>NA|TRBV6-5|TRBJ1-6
CASSSLGSPLHF
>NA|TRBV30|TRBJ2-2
CAWSVLEVTGELFF
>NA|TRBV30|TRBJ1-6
CAWEGSGGSPLHF
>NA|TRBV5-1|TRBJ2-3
CASSLRGVTDTQYF
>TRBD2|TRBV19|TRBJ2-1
CASSLGTSGYNEQFF
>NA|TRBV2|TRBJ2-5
CASSERAGGETQYF
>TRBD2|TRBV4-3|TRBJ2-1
CASSQQLAGDPYNEQFF
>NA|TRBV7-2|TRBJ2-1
CASSLMSNEQFF